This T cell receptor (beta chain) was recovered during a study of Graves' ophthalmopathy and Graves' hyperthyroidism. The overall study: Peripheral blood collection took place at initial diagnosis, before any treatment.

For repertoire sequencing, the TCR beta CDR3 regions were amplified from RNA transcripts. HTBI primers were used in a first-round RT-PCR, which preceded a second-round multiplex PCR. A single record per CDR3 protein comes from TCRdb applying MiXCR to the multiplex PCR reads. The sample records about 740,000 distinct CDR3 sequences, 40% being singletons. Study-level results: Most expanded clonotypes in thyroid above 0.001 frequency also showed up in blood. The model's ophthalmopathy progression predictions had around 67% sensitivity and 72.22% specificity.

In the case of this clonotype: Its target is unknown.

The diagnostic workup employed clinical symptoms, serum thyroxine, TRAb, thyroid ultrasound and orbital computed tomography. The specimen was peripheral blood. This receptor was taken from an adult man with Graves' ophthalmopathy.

The CDR3 is CASSRGGGARETQYF. The DNA for the CDR3 is TGCGCCAGCAGCCGTGGCGGAGGGGCACGGGAGACCCAGTACTTC. The chain employs TRBV4-1 and TRBJ2-5; D might be TRBD2 (6 bases). In germline, CDR1 is MGHRA, CDR2 YSYEKL. CDR3 length: 15 residues. V was trimmed by 4 bases and J by 5 bases, leaving 17 bases between them.